These 10 T cell receptor beta chains were all obtained from the same sample, sequenced in a study of blood T cell repertoires in COVID-19. TCRdb keeps only in-frame clones here, not all; method: immunoSEQ multiplex PCR. The sample includes over 400,000 clones, 70% to 90% of them seen just once. The sequenced sample consisted of peripheral blood. Receptors were obtained from a human donor in a cohort sampled during active COVID-19.

This sequence joins TRBV9 and TRBJ2-3; 10 bases agree with TRBD1. The V segment lost 3 bases and the J segment 4 bases; nucleotides outside the gene matches: 5. Germline V gene sequence: CDR1 SGDLS, CDR2 YYNGEE. CDR3 length: 15 amino acids. Here the CDR3 reads CASSGQGAESDTQYF. CDR3 in DNA: TGTGCCAGCAGCGGACAGGGGGCAGAGTCAGATACGCAGTATTTT.

The chain joins TRBV5-1 to TRBJ1-2; 8 bases map to TRBD1. CDR3 length: 14 amino acids. J gave up 5 bases and V 2 bases, and 5 bases lay outside the gene matches. From germline, CDR1 is SGHRS and CDR2 YFSETQ. CDR3 DNA sequence: TGCGCCAGCAGCTTCGGAGACAGGGGTTATGGCTACACCTTC. It yields the protein CASSFGDRGYGYTF.

This chain joins TRBV3-1 (or the pseudogene TRBV3-2) and TRBJ2-6; 7 nucleotides line up with TRBD2. CDR1 and CDR2 from the germline V gene are LGHDT and YNNKEL (reference sequence). This CDR3 is 15 amino acids long. V lost 4 bases, J lost 4 bases, and 4 bases stayed unmatched. The CDR3 DNA follows: TGTGCCAGCAGCCTGCGGGGGTCCGGGGCCAACGTCCTGACTTTC. Protein: CASSLRGSGANVLTF.

The chain couples TRBV28 to TRBJ1-1, with D uncertain. Trimming left V 2 bases short and J 7 bases short, with 5 bases between. The CDR3 spans 11 residues. Germline lookup yields CDR1 MDHEN and CDR2 SYDVKM. The CDR3 loop reads CASSLEDEAFF. DNA of the CDR3: TGTGCCAGCAGTTTAGAGGATGAAGCTTTCTTT. Full variable domain (rest looked up from reference TRBV28 and TRBJ1-1): DVKVTQSSRYLVKRTGEKVFLECVQDMDHENMFWYRQDPGLGLRLIYFSYDVKMKEKGDIPEGYSVSREKKERFSLILESASTNQTSMYLCASSLEDEAFFGQGTRLTVV.

This chain links TRBV6-4 with TRBJ2-2; D is possibly TRBD1 (5 bases). V lost 2 bases to trimming and J lost 4 bases, with 20 bases between them. The germline gives CDR1 MRHNA, CDR2 SNTAGT. There are 18 residues in the CDR3. The chain's CDR3 is CASSDHVGIGDGTGELFF. Written as DNA, the CDR3 is TGTGCCAGCAGTGACCACGTTGGTATAGGGGATGGCACCGGGGAGCTGTTTTTT.

This chain joins TRBV3-1 (or the pseudogene TRBV3-2) and TRBJ1-2; possible D gene TRBD1, 6 bases. The CDR3 extends over 13 amino acids. Per germline, CDR1 LGHDT and CDR2 YNNKEL (reference sequence). The germline V and J ends were trimmed by 5 bases and 12 bases, with 19 bases remaining between them. This CDR3 is CASSSQAGAGHTF. In nucleotides, the CDR3 is TGTGCCAGCAGCTCCCAAGCAGGGGCAGGGCACACCTTC.

The V call is TRBV6-2 or TRBV6-3, the J call TRBJ1-2; TRBD1 is a possible D gene (6 bases). CDR3 length: 13 amino acids. V was shortened by 6 bases and J by 7 bases, with 15 bases between the two germline ends. Germline loops: CDR1 MNHEY, CDR2 SVGEGT. The CDR3 sequence: CASSSQGSGGYTF. The CDR3 DNA sequence: TGTGCCAGCAGCAGCCAGGGGTCGGGTGGCTACACCTTC.

This chain joins TRBV6-5 and TRBJ2-1; TRBD2 matches at 11 bases. J gave up 3 bases and V 7 bases, and 2 bases lay outside the gene matches. The CDR3 sequence is 14 residues long. Germline lookup yields CDR1 MNHEY and CDR2 SVGAGI. The CDR3 DNA is TGTGCCAGCACTAGCGGGAGGTACTACAATGAGCAGTTCTTC. Its protein product is CASTSGRYYNEQFF.

J is TRBJ2-3 and V is TRBV7-6, with 7 nucleotides matching TRBD1. V shed 5 bases and J 5 bases; nucleotides not matched to a gene: 7. CDR3 length: 14 amino acids. Looked up from germline, CDR1 is SGHVS and CDR2 is FNYEAQ. The CDR3 reads CASSRQGRIDTQYF. DNA of the CDR3: TGTGCCAGCAGCCGACAGGGTAGAATAGATACGCAGTATTTT.

This chain connects TRBV6-6 to TRBJ1-1; D not certain. Germline V gives CDR1 MNHNY, CDR2 SVGAGI (reference sequence). The V end was cut by 8 bases, the J end by 0 bases, with 13 bases between. CDR3 size: 14 residues. CDR3 nucleotides: TGTGCCAGCTCCCCCGGAGCGGTGAACACTGAAGCTTTCTTT. Protein: CASSPGAVNTEAFF.